This TCR beta chain appears in the sequencing data of a study of shared clonotypes between healthy human individuals. The repertoire was sequenced with immunoSEQ multiplex PCR; TCRdb's copy has only in-frame clones and lacks some. The table shows some 2.1 million clones, with about 95% occurring only once. This CDR3 has 16 amino acids. Germline-derived CDR1 and CDR2 are MNHEY and SMNVEV (reference sequence). Trimming at V came to 5 bases and at J to 0 bases, leaving 6 bases not matched to a gene. V and J are TRBV27 and TRBJ1-1; TRBD1 matches at 10 bases. This clonotype was obtained from a man in his late teens or twenties in good health. The sequenced material came from naive CD4+ T cells sorted from blood. The subset denotes: CD45RA+ positively selected. The CDR3 loop is CASSIDRGPVNTEAFF. The CDR3 DNA sequence: TGTGCCAGCAGTATCGACAGGGGGCCGGTGAACACTGAAGCTTTCTTT.